These T cell receptor beta chains were read from a single sample in a study of T cells in Graves' hyperthyroidism and ophthalmopathy. From the multiplex PCR reads, TCRdb called clonotypes with MiXCR, one entry per CDR3 protein. In the table there are about 400,000 distinct CDR3 sequences, about 13% of which are singletons. Sequencing used blood. The source of these receptors is a woman younger than 35 with Graves' hyperthyroidism. Each CDR3 is given with its conserved first and last residue. A D gene is named only where the DNA matches it firmly. The size field is filled for only some rows; it gives once, few, many or a size class.

CDR3nt: TGTGCCAGCTCCGGACTAGCGGGAGCCACAGATACGCAGTATTTT; CDR3aa: CASSGLAGATDTQYF; v_gene: TRBV18; j_gene: TRBJ2-3; abundance: many; d_gene: TRBD2
CDR3nt: TGTGCCAGCAGCTTAACGGTTTTCAGTGAAGCTTTCTTT; CDR3aa: CASSLTVFSEAFF; v_gene: TRBV11-1; j_gene: TRBJ1-1; abundance: .; d_gene: .
CDR3nt: TGCAGTGCTAGAGATCTCCGACAGGCCCCATCCTACAATGAGCAGTTCTTC; CDR3aa: CSARDLRQAPSYNEQFF; v_gene: TRBV20-1; j_gene: TRBJ2-1; abundance: .; d_gene: .
CDR3nt: TGCGCCAGCAGCTTAGGCCTCAGGAAAGCTTTCTTT; CDR3aa: CASSLGLRKAFF; v_gene: TRBV5-1; j_gene: TRBJ1-1; abundance: many; d_gene: .
CDR3nt: TGTGCCAGCAGCGTGCGGAGCGTAAATTCACCCCTCCACTTT; CDR3aa: CASSVRSVNSPLHF; v_gene: TRBV9; j_gene: TRBJ1-6; abundance: many; d_gene: .
CDR3nt: TGCGCCAAACTCTATGGGACAGAAATGAACACTGAAGCTTTCTTT; CDR3aa: CAKLYGTEMNTEAFF; v_gene: TRBV5-1; j_gene: TRBJ1-1; abundance: many; d_gene: TRBD1
CDR3nt: TGTGCCAGCGACACCGGGACCCTCCCTTACAATGAGCAGTTCTTC; CDR3aa: CASDTGTLPYNEQFF; v_gene: TRBV7-9; j_gene: TRBJ2-1; abundance: many; d_gene: .
CDR3nt: TGTGCCAGCAGCCCCTACCGGGCACCCTACGAGCAGTACTTC; CDR3aa: CASSPYRAPYEQYF; v_gene: TRBV28; j_gene: TRBJ2-7; abundance: many; d_gene: .
CDR3nt: TGTGCCAGTAGTGCGGGACAGGGGGATTCCGGCGGTCAGCCCCAGCATTTT; CDR3aa: CASSAGQGDSGGQPQHF; v_gene: TRBV19; j_gene: TRBJ1-5; abundance: .; d_gene: TRBD1
CDR3nt: TGTGCCAGCAGTCCCTCGACGCGGCCCTACAATGAGCAGTTCTTC; CDR3aa: CASSPSTRPYNEQFF; v_gene: TRBV27; j_gene: TRBJ2-1; abundance: many; d_gene: .
CDR3nt: TGTGCCAGCAGCTTGCCAGGAGGTGGTTCACCCCTCCACTTT; CDR3aa: CASSLPGGGSPLHF; v_gene: TRBV7-2; j_gene: TRBJ1-6; abundance: many; d_gene: .
CDR3nt: TGTGCCAGCAGTTTAATAAAGCGCGCTGAAGCTTTCTTT; CDR3aa: CASSLIKRAEAFF; v_gene: TRBV28; j_gene: TRBJ1-1; abundance: many; d_gene: .
CDR3nt: TGTGCCAGCAGTGAAAGGGGGCTTTCCTACGAGCAGTACTTC; CDR3aa: CASSERGLSYEQYF; v_gene: TRBV6-1; j_gene: TRBJ2-7; abundance: few; d_gene: TRBD1
CDR3nt: TGTGCCAGCAGTTTGGCAGGGCCGAAGAATGAGCAGTTCTTC; CDR3aa: CASSLAGPKNEQFF; v_gene: TRBV12-3/TRBV12-4; j_gene: TRBJ2-1; abundance: many; d_gene: .